The text below deals with one TCR beta chain. The data were obtained in a study of blood T cells in healthy people across ages. Germline CDR1 is MGHDK and CDR2 is SYGVNS. CDR3 length equals 15 residues. The ends lost 7 bases at V and 9 bases at J; junction bases unmatched: 12. Through a sample-barcoded 5' primer and a J-beta primer mix, a second PCR was run for roughly 7 to 11 cycles. TCRdb re-called the 5' RACE reads with MiXCR, one entry per CDR3 protein. This table has approximately 850,000 distinct CDR3 sequences, 44% appearing once. The sequenced sample was blood. The rearrangement joins TRBV25-1 to TRBJ1-6; 7 positions agree with TRBD1. This TCR came from a man aged 55 to 70 in good health. CDR3 bases: TGTGCCAGCAAAAGAAGGGGGCAGGTCTGTTCACCCCTCCACTTT. It encodes CASKRRGQVCSPLHF.